This T cell receptor (beta chain) came from a study of OX40 agonist ivuxolimab in advanced cancers. The data were produced by immunoSEQ multiplex PCR, yet TCRdb's version contains in-frame clones alone and is incomplete. This table has some 61,000 clones, about three quarters appearing once. Germline-derived CDR1 and CDR2 are SNHLY and FYNNEI. This CDR3 contains 13 residues. With V trimmed by 6 bases and J by 3 bases, 4 bases remained unmatched. The material was CD4+ or CD8+ T cells sorted from blood, obtained in a trial of the OX40 agonist ivuxolimab. V usage is TRBV2 and J usage is TRBJ2-7, with 8 bases that match TRBD1. The clonotype originates from an adult with an advanced solid tumor such as melanoma, head and neck, liver or kidney cancer. The CDR3 reads CASRWTGLYEQYF. CDR3 in DNA: TGTGCCAGCAGGTGGACAGGGCTCTACGAGCAGTACTTC.